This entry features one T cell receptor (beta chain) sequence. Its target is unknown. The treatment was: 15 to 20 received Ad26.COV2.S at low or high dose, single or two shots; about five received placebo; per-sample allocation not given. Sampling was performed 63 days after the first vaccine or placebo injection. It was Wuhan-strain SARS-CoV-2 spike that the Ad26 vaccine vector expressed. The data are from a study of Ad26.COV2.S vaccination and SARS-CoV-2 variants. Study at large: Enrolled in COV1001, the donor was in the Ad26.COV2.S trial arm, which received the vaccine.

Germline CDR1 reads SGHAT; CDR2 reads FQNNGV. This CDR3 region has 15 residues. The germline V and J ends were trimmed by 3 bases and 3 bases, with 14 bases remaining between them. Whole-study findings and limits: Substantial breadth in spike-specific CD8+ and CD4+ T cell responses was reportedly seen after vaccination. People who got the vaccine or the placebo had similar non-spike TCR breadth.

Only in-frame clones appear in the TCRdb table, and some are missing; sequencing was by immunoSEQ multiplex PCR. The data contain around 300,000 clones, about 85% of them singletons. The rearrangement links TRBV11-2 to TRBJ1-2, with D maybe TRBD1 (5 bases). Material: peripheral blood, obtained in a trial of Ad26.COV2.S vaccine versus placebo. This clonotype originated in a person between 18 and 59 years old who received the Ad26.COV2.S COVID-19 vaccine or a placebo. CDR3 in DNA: TGTGCCAGCAGCTTCTCTCCGGGGGGAGACTATGGCTACACCTTC. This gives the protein CASSFSPGGDYGYTF.